This record concerns one T cell receptor beta chain sequence. The data derive from a study of PD-L1 blockade in urothelial cancer. Study-wide context: In the patient group, most of the roughly 30 were males with bladder-origin urothelial cancer. The researchers analyzed blood 3 weeks (second dose) and 6 weeks after treatment start.

Sequencing was performed with immunoSEQ multiplex PCR; in TCRdb, only in-frame clones are kept and a portion is missing. The sample holds about 57,000 clones; roughly 76% are singletons and the top ten take around 5.7%. The CDR3 consists of 16 residues. V dropped 4 bases and J dropped 9; count of bases not matched to a gene: 15. Germline CDR1 MNHEY, CDR2 SVGAGI. Specified time point: pretreatment peripheral blood. This specimen consisted of PBMCs, obtained around atezolizumab (anti-PD-L1) treatment. The chain couples TRBV6-5 to TRBJ2-5; 9 nucleotides line up with TRBD1. The sequence was obtained from a man in his sixties or seventies with urothelial cancer. The CDR3 is CASSSKAGQGGRPQYF. The CDR3 DNA reads as TGTGCCAGCAGTTCAAAGGCGGGACAGGGAGGGAGACCCCAGTACTTC.